What follows are 6 T cell receptor beta chains derived from one specimen sequenced in a study of human T cells and chemical hapten exposure. TCRdb reprocessed the RACE reads with MiXCR, giving one entry per CDR3 protein. This sample has some 99,000 distinct CDR3 sequences, with about a tenth found just once. Indicated time point: patch test 2, 6 weeks after DPC sensitization. As for treatment: therapeutic diphenylcyclopropenone sensitization with weekly scalp DPC. The material sequenced was whole blood, taken in connection with sensitization to the hapten diphenylcyclopropenone (DPC). These receptors came from a woman aged 40 to 55 with alopecia areata. Some clones in this sample may be carry-over from other donors' samples.

The gene calls are TRBV5-1 and TRBJ2-2, with D tentatively TRBD2 (6 bases). Germline CDR1 and CDR2: SGHRS and YFSETQ. The CDR3 covers 14 residues. Trimming stripped 1 base from V and 4 bases from J, with 8 bases between. The DNA for the CDR3 is TGCGCCAGCAGCTTGATGGGAGGCACCGGGGAGCTGTTTTTT. Its translation is CASSLMGGTGELFF.

This clonotype has a handful of counts. The rearrangement links TRBV7-9 to TRBJ1-5; possibly TRBD1 for D (5 bases). Germline V lookup: CDR1 SEHNR, CDR2 FQNEAQ (reference sequence). V was pared by 5 bases and J by 1 base, with 12 bases between. The CDR3 consists of 15 residues. The CDR3 reads CASSIGGWSNQPQHF. CDR3 DNA sequence: TGTGCCAGCAGCATTGGGGGGTGGAGCAATCAGCCCCAGCATTTT.

This clonotype was picked up many times. The chain is built from TRBV29-1 and TRBJ2-5; D remains unclear. The germline V gene has CDR1 SQVTM and CDR2 ANQGSEA. Trimming cost V 1 base and J 5 bases, with 14 bases left between them. The CDR3 extends over 14 amino acids. CDR3 nucleotides: TGCAGCGTTGAAGGTGATGGGTTTGGGGAGACCCAGTACTTC. Protein sequence: CSVEGDGFGETQYF.

This clonotype was seen more than once but under ten times. J is TRBJ2-1 and V is TRBV28, with 7 bases that match TRBD1. The V gene end was trimmed by 6 bases and the J gene end by 8 bases; junction bases not matched to a gene: 4. Per the germline V gene, CDR1 is MDHEN and CDR2 is SYDVKM. This CDR3 spans 12 amino acids. CDR3 loop: CASSTTGDEQFF. The CDR3 DNA is TGTGCCAGCAGCACTACAGGGGATGAGCAGTTCTTC.

This clonotype was found many times. V and J are TRBV9 and TRBJ2-5; weak D call: TRBD2 (6 bases). The CDR3 runs to 15 residues. V was pared by 0 bases and J by 6 bases, with 15 bases between. Per germline, CDR1 SGDLS and CDR2 YYNGEE. CDR3 DNA sequence: TGTGCCAGCAGCGTAGGGGACTCAGGGATGAAGACCCAGTACTTC. It yields the protein CASSVGDSGMKTQYF. Together with reference TRBV9 and TRBJ2-5, the CDR3 gives the full variable domain: DSGVTQTPKHLITATGQRVTLRCSPRSGDLSVYWYQQSLDQGLQFLIQYYNGEERAKGNILERFSAQQFPDLHSELNLSSLELGDSALYFCASSVGDSGMKTQYFGPGTRLLVL.

V gene TRBV7-9 combines with J gene TRBJ2-5; TRBD2 might be the D (6 bases). Germline-derived CDR1 and CDR2 are SEHNR and FQNEAQ (reference sequence). The CDR3 is 15 amino acids. V was cut by 7 bases and J by 4 bases, with 19 bases left in between. CDR3 protein: CASKQEMGGRETQYF. In DNA, the CDR3 is TGTGCCAGCAAACAAGAAATGGGGGGAAGAGAGACCCAGTACTTC.